A single sample is the source of the 18 T cell receptor beta chains below, sequenced in a study of cytomegalovirus exposure and HLA in healthy donors. A multiplex PCR was run with 60 Vbeta primers and 13 Jbeta primers. Generated by immunoSEQ multiplex PCR, the TCRdb table keeps only in-frame clones and is missing some. Among under 250,000 clones listed, over 80% were seen once. Sequencing was carried out using PBMCs. These receptors all stem from a boy younger than 10 in good health and CMV-seronegative.

The gene calls are TRBV27 and TRBJ2-1; a weak D match, TRBD1 (6 bases). Trimming shortened V by 7 bases and J by 8 bases, and 15 bases separated the two germline ends. This CDR3 is 13 amino acids long. In germline, CDR1 is MNHEY, CDR2 SMNVEV (reference sequence). The chain's CDR3 is CASKRQAPDEQFF. DNA of the CDR3: TGTGCCAGCAAAAGACAGGCCCCCGATGAGCAGTTCTTC.

This clone was recorded once. This could be a read error, since a much larger clone is one nucleotide away. V is TRBV4-2 and J is TRBJ2-5; 8 nucleotides agree with TRBD2. The CDR3 contains 15 residues. V trimming: 1 base; J trimming: 5 bases; junction bases outside the gene matches: 6. Germline V gene data show CDR1 as LGHNA and CDR2 as YNFKEQ. Here the CDR3 DNA reads TGTGCCAGCAGCCAAGTCCAAGCGGGGGTGGAGACCCAGTACTTC. Translation: CASSQVQAGVETQYF.

This clone turned up a few times. The rearrangement links TRBV5-1 to TRBJ2-2; unclear D gene. Germline V gene lookup returns CDR1 SGHRS and CDR2 YFSETQ. Trimming left V 6 bases short and J 8 bases short, with 8 bases between. This CDR3 contains 11 residues. In nucleotides, the CDR3 is TGCGCCAGCACCAGGCTGGGGGAGCTGTTTTTT. Amino acid sequence: CASTRLGELFF.

This clone was seen just once. V gene TRBV14 combines with J gene TRBJ2-7; 9 bases are shared with TRBD2. Germline V CDR1 and CDR2: SGHDN, FVKESK. V shed 3 bases and J 3 bases; nucleotides not matched to a gene: 6. CDR3 length: 15 residues. The CDR3 DNA sequence: TGTGCCAGCAGCCAGAGATGGACTAGCGTCTACGAGCAGTACTTC. Translating gives CASSQRWTSVYEQYF. The full variable domain, completed using reference TRBV14 and TRBJ2-7, is EAGVTQFPSHSVIEKGQTVTLRCDPISGHDNLYWYRRVMGKEIKFLLHFVKESKQDESGMPNNRFLAERTGGTYSTLKVQPAELEDSGVYFCASSQRWTSVYEQYFGPGTRLTVT.

The genes are TRBV2 and TRBJ2-5; TRBD1 might be the D (5 bases). This CDR3 has 16 amino acids. CDR1 and CDR2 from the germline V gene are SNHLY and FYNNEI. Trimming pared 1 base from V and 4 bases from J, leaving 16 bases between. CDR3 sequence reads: CASSEVGLVVAETQYF. The CDR3 coding sequence is TGTGCCAGCAGTGAAGTGGGGCTAGTAGTAGCAGAGACCCAGTACTTC.

V gene TRBV13 combines with J gene TRBJ2-7; D is perhaps TRBD2 (6 bases). Trimming removed 3 bases from V and 7 bases from J, with 22 bases in between. This CDR3 region has 16 residues. From germline, CDR1 is PRHDT and CDR2 FYEKMQ (reference sequence). CDR3: CASSFPRVSNGGEQYF. As DNA, the CDR3 is TGTGCCAGCAGCTTTCCGAGGGTTTCGAACGGGGGAGAGCAGTACTTC.

CDR3: CASSSLRAWERSRGEQFF. The CDR3 DNA reads as TGTGCCAGCAGCTCCCTCAGGGCGTGGGAGCGCTCCCGGGGGGAGCAGTTCTTC. This chain connects TRBV13 to TRBJ2-1; D is possibly TRBD2 (6 bases). The ends were cut back, 4 bases at V and 10 bases at J, with 29 bases in the middle. CDR1 and CDR2 (germline): PRHDT, FYEKMQ (reference sequence). This CDR3 has 18 residues.

The rearrangement joins TRBV30 to TRBJ1-2; 9 nucleotides match TRBD1. The CDR3 consists of 16 residues. The ends lost 4 bases at V and 5 bases at J; junction bases unmatched: 14. The germline V gene has CDR1 GTSNPN and CDR2 SVGIG (reference sequence). CDR3 loop: CAWTRPGTGKLYGYTF. CDR3 nucleotide sequence: TGTGCCTGGACCCGACCGGGGACAGGGAAACTTTATGGCTACACCTTC. Full variable domain (remainder filled in from reference TRBV30 and TRBJ1-2): SQTIHQWPATLVQPVGSPLSLECTVEGTSNPNLYWYRQAAGRGLQLLFYSVGIGQISSEVPQNLSASRPQDRQFILSSKKLLLSDSGFYLCAWTRPGTGKLYGYTFGSGTRLTVV.

The CDR3 DNA sequence: TGTGCCAGCAGCTTCTCGGACTATGGCTACACCTTC. Protein product: CASSFSDYGYTF. The chain carries TRBV7-2 and TRBJ1-2; D is ambiguous. The V end was cut by 3 bases, the J end by 3 bases, with 5 bases between. Germline V lookup: CDR1 SGHTA, CDR2 FQGNSA. CDR3 length: 12 amino acids.

J is TRBJ2-1 and V is TRBV7-3; TRBD2 matches at 13 bases. V gave up 2 bases and J gave up 7 bases; unmatched junction bases: 5. Germline CDR1 reads SGHTA; CDR2 reads FQGTGA. The CDR3 loop spans 16 amino acids. The CDR3 loop reads CASSLWGLAGINEQFF. CDR3 DNA sequence: TGTGCCAGCAGCTTATGGGGACTAGCGGGAATTAATGAGCAGTTCTTC.

The chain carries TRBV9 and TRBJ2-5; weak D call: TRBD2 (6 bases). V was cut by 0 bases and J by 4 bases, with 13 bases left in between. The germline V gene encodes CDR1 SGDLS and CDR2 YYNGEE. The CDR3 covers 15 residues. CDR3: CASSVVPGRRETQYF. Here the CDR3 DNA reads TGTGCCAGCAGCGTAGTACCGGGGAGGAGAGAGACCCAGTACTTC.

This chain uses TRBV27 with TRBJ1-2, with 8 bases fitting TRBD1. Unmatched junction bases numbered 5, after V lost 5 bases and J lost 9 bases. This CDR3 is 12 amino acids long. Germline loops: CDR1 MNHEY, CDR2 SMNVEV (reference sequence). Here the CDR3 DNA reads TGTGCCAGCAGTAGTACAGGGGGTCGCTACACCTTC. Protein sequence: CASSSTGGRYTF.

This clone was seen a few times. The CDR3 DNA sequence: TGTGCCAGCAGCTGGGACAGGGTGAAGACCCAGTACTTC. Translated, it gives CASSWDRVKTQYF. J is TRBJ2-5 and V is TRBV14; 9 bases are a match to TRBD1. Trimming removed 5 bases from V and 6 bases from J; junction bases left unmatched: 4. Germline CDR1 SGHDN, CDR2 FVKESK. The CDR3 loop spans 13 amino acids.

The chain joins TRBV4-2 to TRBJ1-2, with 8 bases aligning to TRBD1. Germline trimming cut 4 bases from V and 6 bases from J; bases unmatched to any gene: 7. Germline assignment: CDR1 LGHNA and CDR2 YNFKEQ. CDR3 length: 14 residues. The chain's CDR3 is CASSPRQGKNGYTF. The DNA of the CDR3 is TGTGCCAGCAGCCCCCGACAGGGGAAAAATGGCTACACCTTC.

The chain recombines TRBV30 with TRBJ1-2, with a tentative D call TRBD1 (6 bases). CDR1 is GTSNPN, CDR2 SVGIG, per germline (reference sequence). The V end lost 2 bases, the J end lost 6 bases, and 10 bases lay between the germline ends. The CDR3 length is 12 residues. The DNA for the CDR3 is TGTGCCTGGAGTCGCGAGGGGGATGGCTACACCTTC. This sequence encodes CAWSREGDGYTF.

This sequence joins TRBV20-1 and TRBJ1-2; TRBD1 agrees at 7 bases. Germline CDR1 is DFQATT and CDR2 is SNEGSKA (reference sequence). CDR3 length: 11 amino acids. The trim removed 5 bases at V and 6 bases at J, leaving 3 bases unmatched. The DNA of the CDR3 is TGCAGTGCTCACAGGGGCGATGGCTACACCTTC. It codes for CSAHRGDGYTF.

Concerning this clone itself: A junction end diverges from the germline sequence, so it may reflect a read error. The chain employs TRBV7-9 and TRBJ1-2, with D possibly matching TRBD1 (5 bases). The CDR3 sequence is 14 residues long. The V gene's germline CDR1 is SEHNR and CDR2 FQNEAQ (reference sequence). For the CDR3, the DNA is TGTTCCAGCAGCCCCGGGACTGCTTTCTATGGCTACACCTTC. Protein product: CSSSPGTAFYGYTF. The complete variable domain, with remaining parts taken from reference TRBV7-9 and TRBJ1-2, reads DTGVSQNPRHKITKRGQNVTFRCDPISEHNRLYWYRQTLGQGPEFLTYFQNEAQLEKSRLLSDRFSAERPKGSFSTLEIQRTEQGDSAMYLCSSSPGTAFYGYTFGSGTRLTVV.

The V and J genes are TRBV5-1 and TRBJ2-1; TRBD2 is a possible D gene (5 bases). Trimming removed 4 bases from V and 5 bases from J, with 19 bases in between. The CDR3 loop spans 16 amino acids. CDR1 and CDR2 (germline): SGHRS, YFSETQ. CDR3 DNA sequence: TGCGCCAGCAGCCAGGATGGTGCCGGGGAGCACAATGAGCAGTTCTTC. Protein product: CASSQDGAGEHNEQFF.